This T cell receptor (beta chain) was retrieved from a study of T cell responses to AZD1222 COVID-19 vaccine (dated by TCRdb to about 2021). Concerning the study at large: TCR sequencing covered 230 to 250 trial participants: around 210 given two doses of AZD1222 and some 25 given two doses of MenACWY control vaccine. Enrollment into the trials was organized by age into subgroups of 18-55, 56-69 and 70-plus years, and those subgroups contained about 160, 30 and 59 TCR-sequenced participants, respectively. Broad study findings and their caveats: Conclusions about previously exposed vaccinees are limited because only five or six AZD1222 recipients were SARS-CoV-2 seropositive at baseline. Nearly half of unique spike-specific TCRs reportedly recognized epitopes outside regions mutated in the B.1.351 and B.1.1.7 variants. Because no samples from the day 14 peak response were available, repertoires could be characterized only after the peak T cell response. Vaccine-associated CD4 TCRs spanned the whole spike protein, with dominant responses in regions 160-218 and 743-854. After two AZD1222 doses, spike-specific TCR breadth and depth were significantly higher than at day 0 and than in MenACWY recipients. Participants were mostly white British, with more females than males. The authors suggested clonal diversity may have been underestimated. The 56-69-year group was small, and its depth increase did not reach significance, likely because of low power.

Sample time point, as interpreted from the label and publication: about 28 days (+/-7) after the second vaccine dose. AZD1222 recipients given second doses at about 4 weeks or at about 12 weeks were pooled, since spike-specific TCR depth and breadth were not found to differ between the two schedules. Samples from vaccinated people were obtained from the UK trials COV001 and COV002, which included a single-blind randomized controlled phase 2/3 trial of AZD1222 (ChAdOx1 nCoV-19) in healthy adults. Trial participant PBMC samples were collected at day 0 and day 28 after the second dose for TCRbeta chain sequencing. With regard to this clone: Its recognized antigen is unknown. Base qualities are missing; no much larger clone stands one base away.

The CDR3 regions of human TCRbeta chains were subjected to immunosequencing. In the authors' own workflow: Repertoire TCRs were matched against a reference library of SARS-CoV-2-specific TCRs generated with the MIRA antigen-specificity platform. Breadth was defined as the fraction of unique TCRs that were SARS-CoV-2-associated, and depth was defined as the fraction of total T cells that were SARS-CoV-2-associated. Each spike-specific TCR was assigned to its reactive spike region and to a CD4 or CD8 class using the MIRA data. Log10-transformed breadth and depth values were compared by one-way ANOVA with Sidak's multiple comparisons tests. Drawn from immuneACCESS, this table holds only the in-frame rearrangements with V and J called that TCRdb kept. Clones are partly lost; checked studies trace under half to an unresolved V gene and leave the rest unexplained. That table is the source of V, J and clone size, and D and trimming were worked out from the DNA. The sample table contains just under 75,000 clones; only one count was recorded for around 81% of them. Roughly 50% of the sample goes to the ten largest clones.

At the junction V is shortened by 1 base and J by 4 bases; bases outside the gene matches: 8. Via the germline V gene, CDR1 is SGHNT and CDR2 YENEEA. The cysteine opens and the phenylalanine closes a CDR3 of 17 amino acids. Kept here is only the CDR3 DNA, which spans 51 bases and is read in frame from base 1. The sequence came from an adult who received the AZD1222 COVID-19 vaccine. The sequenced sample was peripheral blood, obtained 28 days after the second AZD1222 dose. Recombination connected TRBV11-3 to TRBJ2-2; 8 bases in between match TRBD1. In nucleotide form, the sequence is TGTGCCAGCAGCTTAGTCGCAGTGACAGGGGTCACCGGGGAGCTGTTTTTT. Translation gives CASSLVAVTGVTGELFF.